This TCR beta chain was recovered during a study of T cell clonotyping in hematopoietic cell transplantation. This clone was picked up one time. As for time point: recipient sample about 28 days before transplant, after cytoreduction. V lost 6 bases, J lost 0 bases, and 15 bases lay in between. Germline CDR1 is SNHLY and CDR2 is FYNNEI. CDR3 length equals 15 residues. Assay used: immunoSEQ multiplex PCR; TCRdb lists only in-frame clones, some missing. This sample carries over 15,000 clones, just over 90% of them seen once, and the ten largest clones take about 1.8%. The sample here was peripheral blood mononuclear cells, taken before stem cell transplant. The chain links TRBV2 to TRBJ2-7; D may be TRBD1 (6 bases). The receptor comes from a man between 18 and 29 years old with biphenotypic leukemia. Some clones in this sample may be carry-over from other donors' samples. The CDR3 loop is CASSEQGYVSYEQYF. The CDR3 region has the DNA TGTGCCAGCAGCGAGCAGGGGTATGTCTCCTACGAGCAGTACTTC.